This TCR beta chain was retrieved from a study of cytomegalovirus exposure and HLA in healthy donors. Germline values: CDR1 SGHAT, CDR2 FQNNGV. CDR3 length: 15 amino acids. The V end was cut by 1 base, the J end by 2 bases, with 9 bases between. A multiplex PCR was run with 60 Vbeta primers and 13 Jbeta primers. Sequenced by immunoSEQ multiplex PCR; TCRdb stores in-frame clones only, minus some. The sample holds 130,000 to 150,000 clones, roughly three quarters seen once. Study findings and constraints: Among donors in an Asian-associated ancestry cluster, a later analysis reportedly found fewer N-insertions than the roughly 650-donor mean. The records held CMV serostatus as the only immune exposure information.

Points on this clone: Its antigen is currently unknown.

The specimen was PBMCs. The chain employs TRBV11-2 and TRBJ1-5, with a tentative D call TRBD1 (6 bases). The TCR originated in a woman in her forties or fifties in good health and CMV-seronegative. This chain's CDR3 is CASSLGRGGNQPQHF. The CDR3 nucleotides read TGTGCCAGCAGCTTAGGCAGGGGAGGCAATCAGCCCCAGCATTTT.